This T cell receptor beta chain came from a study of T-cell memory formation after mild COVID-19 (dated by TCRdb to the early 2020s). Regarding the complete study: TCR sequence clusters from the two donors were largely donor specific. In two donors, T-cell clones that expanded and contracted after mild COVID-19 were tracked by sequencing TCRalpha and TCRbeta repertoires over time. Two young, previously healthy adult volunteers, one female and one male, were included in the cohort. What the work shows at the level of the full study, not this receptor alone: Balanced CD4/CD8 phenotypes were observed for clones contracting from day 15 to 85, whereas a bias towards CD4+ was observed for a second wave of clones expanding from day 15 to 37. Some responding clones were detected in pre-infection memory, which suggested that pre-existing cross-reactive memory T cells had joined the SARS-CoV-2 response. SARS-CoV-2 specificity of the second-wave clones peaking on day 37 was not confirmed. Contracting CD4+ clones appeared mostly in the CM and EM memory subsets, whereas CD8+ clones were enriched in EMRA. Only two mild cases were covered in the study, and larger cohorts including severe cases with pre-infection samples were considered necessary.

Worth noting for this clonotype: Its antigen is currently not known. Base qualities are missing; no much larger clone stands one base away.

The listed sequencing device is Illumina NovaSeq 6000. TCRalpha and TCRbeta cDNA libraries were built by 5'RACE with constant-segment primers, adding sample barcodes and unique molecular identifiers. Trizol reagent was used to extract RNA from every sample. The libraries were amplified in two PCR steps, and the second step added a second sample barcode and Illumina TruSeq adapters. Sequencing of the libraries was done on an Illumina NovaSeq, producing 2 x 150 bp paired-end reads. On the authors' methods: The reads were demultiplexed and collapsed into UMI-guided consensus sequences using migec v1.2.7. With mixcr v2.1.11, UMI consensuses were aligned to TRA and TRB V and J templates and assembled into clonotypes. Expanded or contracted clonotypes were those called significant by both edgeR and NoisET, with noise models trained on biological replicates. For edgeR calls, the thresholds were a false discovery rate-adjusted p below 0.01 and a log2 fold-change of 1. As an exploratory analysis of dynamics, max-normalized trajectories of the 1000 most abundant clonotypes were examined by PCA with hierarchical clustering. Separately sequenced CD4+ and CD8+ repertoires were used to assign a CD4 or CD8 phenotype to each responding clone. TCRdb reworked the public reads: Q25 trimming with fastp, MiXCR clone assembly, productive beta chains retained. Merged by CDR3 protein, the rows form single entries marked with the most common genes and DNA. Clone size and V and J calls follow TCRdb, not the original study. Here the sample has around 300,000 distinct CDR3 sequences; over 11% occur a single time. Of the sample, around 20% falls within the top ten clones.

Ficoll-Paque density gradient centrifugation was the method used to isolate PBMCs. The CDR3 covers 12 residues, taking in both the cysteine and the phenylalanine. Only the CDR3 part of the read is kept: 36 bases, read in frame from the first base. The V end gives up 11 bases and the J end 3 bases, leaving 7 bases in the junction not matched to a gene. CDR1 and CDR2, per the germline V gene, are MNHEY and SVGEGT. The rearranged segments are TRBV6-2 or TRBV6-3 and TRBJ2-7, with 7 bases matching TRBD1. The sequenced material came from PBMCs or a T cell subset sorted from them (not recorded which). This receptor was obtained from a man between 18 and 35 years old who had mild COVID-19 (a few samples of this study predate the infection). The sample titles of this study are shuffled in the database, so cell type and time point are left out; the donor was told from shared clones. The nucleotide sequence is TGTGCCGGGGGACAGACCAACTACGAGCAGTACTTC. Its protein reads: CAGGQTNYEQYF.